This entry describes one T cell receptor (beta chain). The sample comes from a study of shared clonotypes between healthy human individuals. Across the whole study: Three plates were used per donor for CD4 naive, three for CD4 memory, two for CD8 naive and one for CD8 memory.

The length of the CDR3 is 12 residues. Trimming shortened V by 6 bases and J by 6 bases, and 11 bases separated the two germline ends. Germline-derived CDR1 and CDR2 are MNHNY and SVGAGI (reference sequence). Measured with immunoSEQ multiplex PCR; TCRdb has only the in-frame clones, and not every one. The sample includes roughly 2.5 million clones, roughly 92% seen only once; the top ten take about 0.13%. Sequenced material: naive CD4+ T cells sorted from blood. This sample's subset: CD45RA+ positively selected. The source is a man younger than 35 in good health. The chain carries TRBV6-6 and TRBJ1-2; D is possibly TRBD1 (5 bases). CDR3 sequence: CASRRATDGYTF. The CDR3 region has the DNA TGTGCCAGCAGGAGAGCGACAGATGGCTACACCTTC.